The clone carrying this T cell receptor beta chain appeared once. The data stem from a study of blood T cell repertoires in COVID-19. The wider study: PBMCs, B-cell-depleted T cells, or T cells provided the cDNA or gDNA that made up the material.

Germline loops: CDR1 MGHDK, CDR2 SYGVNS. CDR3 length: 14 residues. Trimming took 3 bases from V and 4 from J; bases not matched to a gene: 4. Libraries were prepared by immunoSEQ multiplex PCR; TCRdb keeps only in-frame clonotypes and omits some of them. Of about 180,000 clones listed, 89% were seen once; the top ten hold about 1.9%. The gene calls are TRBV25-1 and TRBJ1-2, with 8 bases lining up with TRBD1. This clonotype originated in a man younger than 35 who had recovered from COVID-19. Sequencing was carried out using peripheral blood. CDR3: CASSDPGTGYGYTF. In nucleotides, the CDR3 is TGTGCCAGCAGTGACCCTGGGACAGGCTATGGCTACACCTTC.